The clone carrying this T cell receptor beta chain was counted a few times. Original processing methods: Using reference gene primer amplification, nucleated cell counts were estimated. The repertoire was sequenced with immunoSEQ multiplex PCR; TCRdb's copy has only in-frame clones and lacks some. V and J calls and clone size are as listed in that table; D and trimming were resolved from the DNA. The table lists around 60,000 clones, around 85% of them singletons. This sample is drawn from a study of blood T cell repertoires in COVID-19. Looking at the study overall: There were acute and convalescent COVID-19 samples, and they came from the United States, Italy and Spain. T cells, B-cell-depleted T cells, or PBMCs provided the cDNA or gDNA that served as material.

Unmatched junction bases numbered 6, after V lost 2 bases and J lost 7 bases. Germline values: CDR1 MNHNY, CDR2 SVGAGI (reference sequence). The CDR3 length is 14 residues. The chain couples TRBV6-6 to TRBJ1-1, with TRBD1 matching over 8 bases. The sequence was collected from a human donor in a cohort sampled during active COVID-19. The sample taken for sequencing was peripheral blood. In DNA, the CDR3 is TGTGCCAGCAGTTACGGGGGACAGGAGCTTGAAGCTTTCTTT. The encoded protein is CASSYGGQELEAFF.